This T cell receptor (beta chain) was sequenced in a study of blood T cells in healthy people across ages. Per individual sample, total RNA of at least 6 micrograms was extracted. The CDR3 totals 15 residues. Germline V gene lookup returns CDR1 SGHTA and CDR2 FQGNSA. With V trimmed by 6 bases and J by 2 bases, 8 bases remained unmatched. PCR was performed a second time for roughly 7 to 12 cycles using a sample-barcoded 5' primer and a J-beta primer mix. A single record per CDR3 protein comes from TCRdb applying MiXCR to the 5' RACE reads. Among about 640,000 distinct CDR3 sequences listed, under 70% were seen once.

This receptor was obtained from a man aged 55-75 years in good health. What was sequenced was blood. This rearrangement joins TRBV7-2 to TRBJ2-7, with TRBD1 matching over 9 bases. The DNA for the CDR3 is TGTGCCAGCAGGTCCGCCGGGACAGGGACCTACGAGCAGTACTTC. It codes for CASRSAGTGTYEQYF.